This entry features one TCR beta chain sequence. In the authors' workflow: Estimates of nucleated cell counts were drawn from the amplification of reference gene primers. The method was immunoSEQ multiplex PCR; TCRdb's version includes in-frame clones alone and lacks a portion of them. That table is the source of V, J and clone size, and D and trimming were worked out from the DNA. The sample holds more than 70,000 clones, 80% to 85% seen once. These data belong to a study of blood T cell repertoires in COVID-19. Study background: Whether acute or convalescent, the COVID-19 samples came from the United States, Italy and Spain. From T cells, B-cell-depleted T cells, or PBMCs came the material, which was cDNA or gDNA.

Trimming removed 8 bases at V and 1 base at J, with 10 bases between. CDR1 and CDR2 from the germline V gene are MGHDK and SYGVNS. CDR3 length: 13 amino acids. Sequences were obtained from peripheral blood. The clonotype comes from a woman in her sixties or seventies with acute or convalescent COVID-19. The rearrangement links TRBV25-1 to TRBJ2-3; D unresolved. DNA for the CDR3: TGTGCCAGCTATGGGCTGGGCACAGATACGCAGTATTTT. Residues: CASYGLGTDTQYF.